This T cell receptor beta chain was captured by sequencing in a study of blood T cell repertoires in COVID-19. Across the whole study: Sites in the United States, Italy and Spain provided acute and convalescent COVID-19 samples. The cDNA or gDNA used as material had been derived from T cells, B-cell-depleted T cells, or PBMCs.

Germline-derived CDR1 and CDR2 are MGHRA and YSYEKL. The CDR3 length is 15 residues. V shed 3 bases and J shed 1 base, with 12 bases lying between them. Authors' analysis steps: The assay estimated nucleated cells by amplifying reference gene primers. This table comes from immunoSEQ multiplex PCR, and its TCRdb copy is limited to in-frame clones, with some not included. D and trimming were read from the DNA, whereas the V and J calls and clone size are those reported in that table. The sample records 200,000 or so clones, about 80% being singletons. This rearrangement joins TRBV4-1 to TRBJ1-1; weak D call: TRBD1 (6 bases). This TCR was recovered from a woman between 55 and 75 years old with acute or convalescent COVID-19. The sequenced material came from peripheral blood. CDR3 region: CASSHNPGQNTEAFF. Written as DNA, the CDR3 is TGCGCCAGCAGCCACAACCCGGGACAGAACACTGAAGCTTTCTTT.